This T cell receptor beta chain was identified in a study of T-cell reconstitution after alpha-beta-depleted transplantation in children. The TCRbeta library incorporated unique molecular identifiers. TCRdb reprocessed the PCR reads via MiXCR and lists one record per CDR3 protein. The sample shows 250,000 to 300,000 distinct CDR3 sequences, 9.5% to 10% of them seen only once. The V gene end was trimmed by 10 bases and the J gene end by 3 bases; junction bases not matched to a gene: 5. The CDR3 consists of 12 residues. Germline V gene sequence: CDR1 SNHLY, CDR2 FYNNEI. This sequence joins TRBV2 and TRBJ1-2, with 7 bases aligning to TRBD1. The clonotype was recovered from a human donor who donated a stem cell graft to a child with SCID. The source was PBMCs from the stem cell graft donor, collected from the stem cell graft. The CDR3 DNA follows: TGTGCCACCCCGACAGGGCACTATGGCTACACCTTC. Translated: CATPTGHYGYTF.